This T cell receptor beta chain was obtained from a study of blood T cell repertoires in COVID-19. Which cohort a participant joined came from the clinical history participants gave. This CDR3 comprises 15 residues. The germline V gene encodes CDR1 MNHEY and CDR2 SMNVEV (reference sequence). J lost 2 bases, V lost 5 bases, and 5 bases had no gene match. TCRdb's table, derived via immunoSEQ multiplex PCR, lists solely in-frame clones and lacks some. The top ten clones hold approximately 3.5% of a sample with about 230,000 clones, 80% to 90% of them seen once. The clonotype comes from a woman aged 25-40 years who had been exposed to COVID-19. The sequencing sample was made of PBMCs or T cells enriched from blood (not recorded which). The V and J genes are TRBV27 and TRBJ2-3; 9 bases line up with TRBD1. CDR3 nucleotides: TGTGCCAGCAGTCACTACAGGGGGCCCACAGATACGCAGTATTTT. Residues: CASSHYRGPTDTQYF.